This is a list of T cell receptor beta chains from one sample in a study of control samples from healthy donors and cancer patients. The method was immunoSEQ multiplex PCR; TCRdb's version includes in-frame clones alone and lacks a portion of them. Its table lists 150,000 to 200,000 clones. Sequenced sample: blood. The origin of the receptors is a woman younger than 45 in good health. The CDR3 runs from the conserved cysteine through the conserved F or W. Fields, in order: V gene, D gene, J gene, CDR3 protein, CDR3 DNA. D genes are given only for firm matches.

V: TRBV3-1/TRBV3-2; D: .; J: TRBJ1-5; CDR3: CASSQETGSQHF; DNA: TGTGCCAGCAGCCAAGAAACAGGAAGCCAGCATTTT
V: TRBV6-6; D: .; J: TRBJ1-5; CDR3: CASTPRSQGTQPQHF; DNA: TGTGCCAGCACCCCCCGGTCCCAGGGTACCCAGCCCCAGCATTTT
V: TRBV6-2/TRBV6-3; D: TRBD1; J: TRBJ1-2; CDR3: CASSSGQFNYGYTF; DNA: TGTGCCAGCAGTTCGGGACAGTTTAACTATGGCTACACCTTC
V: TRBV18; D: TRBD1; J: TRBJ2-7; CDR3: CASLRDRGDEQYF; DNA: TGTGCCAGCCTCCGGGACAGGGGCGACGAGCAGTACTTC
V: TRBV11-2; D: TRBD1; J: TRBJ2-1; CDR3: CASSSDRDRRPHEQFF; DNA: TGTGCCAGCAGCTCAGATCGGGACAGGAGACCCCATGAGCAGTTCTTC
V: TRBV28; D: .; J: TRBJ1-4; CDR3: CASSLGGVATNEKLFF; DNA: TGTGCCAGCAGTTTGGGGGGGGTTGCAACTAATGAAAAACTGTTTTTT
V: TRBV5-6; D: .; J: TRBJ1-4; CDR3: CASSPAGGAGEKLFF; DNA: TGTGCCAGCAGCCCGGCCGGGGGCGCAGGTGAAAAACTGTTTTTT
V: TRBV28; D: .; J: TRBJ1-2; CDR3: CASSLEGYGYTF; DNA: TGTGCCAGCAGTTTAGAGGGCTATGGCTACACCTTC
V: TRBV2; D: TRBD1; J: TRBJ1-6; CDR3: CASTTGQGAFPPLHF; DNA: TGTGCCAGCACTACCGGACAGGGGGCCTTTCCACCCCTCCACTTT
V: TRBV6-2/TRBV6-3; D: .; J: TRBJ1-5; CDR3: CASSPVRGSNQPQHF; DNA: TGTGCCAGCAGTCCCGTACGGGGGAGCAATCAGCCCCAGCATTTT
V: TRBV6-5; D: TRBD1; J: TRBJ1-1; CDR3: CASLHSGTVTIGAFF; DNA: TGTGCCAGCTTGCACTCCGGGACAGTTACAATCGGGGCTTTCTTT
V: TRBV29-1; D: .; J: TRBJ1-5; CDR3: CSVEMAPNQPQHF; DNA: TGCAGCGTTGAAATGGCACCTAATCAGCCCCAGCATTTT
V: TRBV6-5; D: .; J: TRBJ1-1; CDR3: CASSYGDPWNTEAFF; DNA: TGTGCCAGCAGTTACGGGGACCCATGGAACACTGAAGCTTTCTTT
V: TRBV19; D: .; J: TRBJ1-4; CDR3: CASSIDGLQEKLFF; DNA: TGTGCCAGTAGTATAGATGGCCTTCAAGAAAAACTGTTTTTT
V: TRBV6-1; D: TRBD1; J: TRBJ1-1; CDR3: CASSRQGATEAFF; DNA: TGTGCCAGCAGTAGACAGGGGGCCACTGAAGCTTTCTTT
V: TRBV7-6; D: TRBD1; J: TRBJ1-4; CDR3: CASSLGPGTGEKLFF; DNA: TGTGCCAGCAGCTTAGGCCCCGGGACAGGCGAAAAACTGTTTTTT
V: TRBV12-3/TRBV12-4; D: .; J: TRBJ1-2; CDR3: CASSLGGVAGYTF; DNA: TGTGCCAGCAGTTTAGGCGGGGTCGCTGGCTACACCTTC
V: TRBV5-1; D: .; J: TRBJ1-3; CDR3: CASSWGYEGPGNTIYF; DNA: TGCGCCAGCAGCTGGGGGTATGAGGGGCCTGGAAACACCATATATTTT
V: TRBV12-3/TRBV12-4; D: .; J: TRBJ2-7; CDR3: CASSLSDRYEQYF; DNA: TGTGCCAGCAGTTTATCAGACAGGTACGAGCAGTACTTC
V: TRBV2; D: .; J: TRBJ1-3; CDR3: CASNGAGNTIYF; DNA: TGTGCCAGCAACGGGGCTGGAAACACCATATATTTT
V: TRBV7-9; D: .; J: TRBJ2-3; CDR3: CASSLTVGLTDTQYF; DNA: TGTGCCAGCAGCTTAACGGTCGGGCTCACAGATACGCAGTATTTT
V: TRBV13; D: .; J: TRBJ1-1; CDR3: CASSLRGGTEAFF; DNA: TGTGCCAGCAGCTTACGGGGTGGCACTGAAGCTTTCTTT
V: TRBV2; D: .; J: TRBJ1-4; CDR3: CASTDLTTTNEKLFF; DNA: TGTGCCAGCACAGACCTGACAACAACTAATGAAAAACTGTTTTTT
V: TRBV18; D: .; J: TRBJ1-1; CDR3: CASSPSVANTEAFF; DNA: TGTGCCAGCTCACCATCGGTTGCGAACACTGAAGCTTTCTTT
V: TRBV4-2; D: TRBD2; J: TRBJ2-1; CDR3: CASSPLDGTRKEQFF; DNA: TGTGCCAGCAGCCCCCTAGATGGGACTAGAAAAGAGCAGTTCTTC
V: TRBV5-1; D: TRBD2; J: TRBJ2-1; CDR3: CASSLGTSGVNEQFF; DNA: TGCGCCAGCAGCTTGGGGACTAGTGGTGTCAATGAGCAGTTCTTC
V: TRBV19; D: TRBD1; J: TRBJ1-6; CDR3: CASSTTRQGSYNSPLHF; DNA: TGTGCCAGTAGTACCACCCGACAGGGTTCCTATAATTCACCCCTCCACTTT
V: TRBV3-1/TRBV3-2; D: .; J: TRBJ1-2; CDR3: CASSQADYGYTF; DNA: TGTGCCAGCAGCCAAGCGGACTATGGCTACACCTTC
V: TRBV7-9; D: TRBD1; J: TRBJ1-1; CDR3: CASSQAAGGTEAFF; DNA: TGTGCCAGCAGCCAGGCGGCAGGGGGCACTGAAGCTTTCTTT
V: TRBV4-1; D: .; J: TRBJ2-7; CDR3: CASSQEEGTYEQYF; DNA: TGCGCCAGCAGCCAAGAGGAGGGGACCTACGAGCAGTACTTC
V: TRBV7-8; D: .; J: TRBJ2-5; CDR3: CASSLFGLEETQYF; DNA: TGTGCCAGCAGCTTATTCGGTCTAGAAGAGACCCAGTACTTC
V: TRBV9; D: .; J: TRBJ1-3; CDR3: CASSAGTSGNTIYF; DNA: TGTGCCAGCAGCGCGGGGACTTCTGGAAACACCATATATTTT
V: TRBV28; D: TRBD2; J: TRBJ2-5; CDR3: CASSLSRGGEKETQYF; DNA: TGTGCCAGCAGTTTATCCCGCGGGGGGGAGAAAGAGACCCAGTACTTC
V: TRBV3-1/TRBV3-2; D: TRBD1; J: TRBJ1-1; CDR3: CASSHPTGGAEAFF; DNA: TGTGCCAGCAGCCATCCGACAGGGGGCGCTGAAGCTTTCTTT
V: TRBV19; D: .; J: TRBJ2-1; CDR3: CASSYRDAAYNEQFF; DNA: TGTGCCAGTAGTTACCGGGACGCCGCCTACAATGAGCAGTTCTTC
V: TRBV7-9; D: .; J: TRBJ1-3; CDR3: CASSLAPGVRAGNTIYF; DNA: TGTGCCAGCAGCTTAGCCCCAGGGGTGAGGGCTGGAAACACCATATATTTT
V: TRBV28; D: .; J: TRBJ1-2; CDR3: CASSQGRLYGYTF; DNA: TGTGCCAGCAGTCAAGGCCGACTCTATGGCTACACCTTC
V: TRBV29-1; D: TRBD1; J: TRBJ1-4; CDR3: CSVARDRDEKLFF; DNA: TGCAGCGTTGCCCGGGACAGGGATGAAAAACTGTTTTTT
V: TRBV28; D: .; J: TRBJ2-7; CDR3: CASKAAWKGLTYEQYF; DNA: TGTGCCAGCAAGGCCGCCTGGAAAGGGCTAACCTACGAGCAGTACTTC
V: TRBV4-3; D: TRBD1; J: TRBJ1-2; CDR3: CASSPFTGEGNGYTF; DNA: TGCGCCAGCAGCCCTTTCACAGGGGAAGGTAATGGCTACACCTTC
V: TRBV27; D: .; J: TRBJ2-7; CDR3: CASSLSLSGHPYEQYF; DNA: TGTGCCAGCAGTTTATCCCTCTCGGGACATCCCTACGAGCAGTACTTC
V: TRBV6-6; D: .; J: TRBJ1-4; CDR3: CASSSGSPMEKLFF; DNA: TGTGCCAGCAGTTCGGGATCACCGATGGAAAAACTGTTTTTT
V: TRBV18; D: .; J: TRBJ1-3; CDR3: CASSPDRPDSGNTIYF; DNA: TGTGCCAGCTCACCAGACAGGCCAGACTCTGGAAACACCATATATTTT
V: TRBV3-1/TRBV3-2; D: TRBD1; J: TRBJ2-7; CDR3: CASSHSFGTGDTEQYF; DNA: TGTGCCAGCAGCCATAGTTTCGGGACAGGGGACACCGAGCAGTACTTC
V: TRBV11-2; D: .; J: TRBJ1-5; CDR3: CASSSRQNNQPQHF; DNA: TGTGCCAGCAGCTCGCGACAGAACAATCAGCCCCAGCATTTT
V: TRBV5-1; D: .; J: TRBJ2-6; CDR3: CASSLSFSGANVLTF; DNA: TGCGCCAGCAGCTTATCGTTCTCTGGGGCCAACGTCCTGACTTTC
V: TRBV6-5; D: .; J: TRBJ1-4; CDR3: CAIHPPPTNEKLFF; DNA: TGTGCCATTCACCCCCCCCCAACTAATGAAAAACTGTTTTTT
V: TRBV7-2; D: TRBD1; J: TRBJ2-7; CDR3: CASSLVGTGGRYEQYF; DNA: TGTGCCAGCAGCTTAGTGGGGACAGGGGGCCGCTACGAGCAGTACTTC
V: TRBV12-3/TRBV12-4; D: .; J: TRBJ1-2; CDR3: CASSFRGEGGYTF; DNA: TGTGCCAGCAGTTTCCGAGGGGAAGGGGGCTACACCTTC
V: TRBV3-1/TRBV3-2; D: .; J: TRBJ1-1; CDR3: CASSQGAGNTEAFF; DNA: TGTGCCAGCAGCCAAGGAGCAGGGAACACTGAAGCTTTCTTT
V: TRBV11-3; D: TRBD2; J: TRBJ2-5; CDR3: CASSRGKGLAGGGETQYF; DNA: TGTGCCAGCAGCCGAGGGAAAGGACTAGCGGGGGGCGGTGAGACCCAGTACTTC
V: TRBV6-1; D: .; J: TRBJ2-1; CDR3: CASSDGGSYNEQFF; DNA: TGTGCCAGCAGTGATGGTGGATCCTACAATGAGCAGTTCTTC
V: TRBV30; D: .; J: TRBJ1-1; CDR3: CAWTRRLDDTEAFF; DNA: TGTGCCTGGACTCGACGGTTGGATGACACTGAAGCTTTCTTT
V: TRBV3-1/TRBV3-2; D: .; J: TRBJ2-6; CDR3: CASSQVGGSSGANVLTF; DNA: TGTGCCAGCAGCCAAGTAGGGGGGTCCTCTGGGGCCAACGTCCTGACTTTC
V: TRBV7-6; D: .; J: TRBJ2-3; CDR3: CASSFAVTDTQYF; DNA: TGTGCCAGCAGCTTTGCGGTCACAGATACGCAGTATTTT
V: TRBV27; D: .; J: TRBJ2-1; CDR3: CASAPTGVSEQFF; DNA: TGTGCCAGCGCCCCGACGGGGGTGAGCGAGCAGTTCTTC
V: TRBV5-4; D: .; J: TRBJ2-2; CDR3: CASSFSGAGELFF; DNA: TGTGCCAGCAGCTTTTCCGGGGCCGGGGAGCTGTTTTTT
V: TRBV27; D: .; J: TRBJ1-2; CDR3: CASSLGLNYGYTF; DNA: TGTGCCAGCAGTTTAGGCCTTAACTATGGCTACACCTTC
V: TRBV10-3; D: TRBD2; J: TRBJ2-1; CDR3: CAISGGLAGGYSYNEQFF; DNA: TGTGCCATCAGTGGGGGACTAGCGGGGGGATACTCCTACAATGAGCAGTTCTTC
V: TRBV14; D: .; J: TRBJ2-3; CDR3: CASSQVGVRVGADTQYF; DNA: TGTGCCAGCAGCCAAGTAGGAGTGAGGGTTGGGGCAGATACGCAGTATTTT